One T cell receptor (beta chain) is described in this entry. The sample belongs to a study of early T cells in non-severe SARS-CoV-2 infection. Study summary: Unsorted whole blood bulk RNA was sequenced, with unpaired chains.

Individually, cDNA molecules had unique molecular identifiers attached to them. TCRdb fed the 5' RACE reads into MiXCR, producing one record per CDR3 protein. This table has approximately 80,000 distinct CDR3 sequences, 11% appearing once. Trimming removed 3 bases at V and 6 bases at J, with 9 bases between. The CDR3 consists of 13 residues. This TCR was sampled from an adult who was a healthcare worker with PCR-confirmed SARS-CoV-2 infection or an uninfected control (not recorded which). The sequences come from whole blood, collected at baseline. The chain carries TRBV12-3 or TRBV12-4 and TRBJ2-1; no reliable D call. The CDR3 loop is CASSFGPGNEQFF. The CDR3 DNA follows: TGTGCCAGCAGTTTTGGCCCCGGCAATGAGCAGTTCTTC.